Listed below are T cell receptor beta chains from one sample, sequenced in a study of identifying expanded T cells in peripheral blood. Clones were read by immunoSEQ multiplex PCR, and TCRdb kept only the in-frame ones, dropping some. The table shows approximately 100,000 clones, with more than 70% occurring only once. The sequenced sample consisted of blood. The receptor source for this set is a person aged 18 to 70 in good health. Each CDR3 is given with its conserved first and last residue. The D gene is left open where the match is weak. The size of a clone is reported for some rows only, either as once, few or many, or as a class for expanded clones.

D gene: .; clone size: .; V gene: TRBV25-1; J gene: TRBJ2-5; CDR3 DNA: TGTGCCAGCAGTGACCCCGACAGATTCCAAGAGACCCAGTACTTC; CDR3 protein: CASSDPDRFQETQYF
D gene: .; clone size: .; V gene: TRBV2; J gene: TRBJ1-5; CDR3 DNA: TGTGCCAGCAGCACCCAGGGGTCCAGGCAGCCCCAGCATTTT; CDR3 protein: CASSTQGSRQPQHF
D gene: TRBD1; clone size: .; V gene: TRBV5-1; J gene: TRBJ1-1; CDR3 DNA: TGCGCCAGCAGCTTGGTCACAGGGGTGAACACTGAAGCTTTCTTT; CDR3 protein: CASSLVTGVNTEAFF
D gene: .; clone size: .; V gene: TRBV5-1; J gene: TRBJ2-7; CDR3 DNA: TGCGCCAGCAGCTTGGGCTACGAGCAGTACTTC; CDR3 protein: CASSLGYEQYF
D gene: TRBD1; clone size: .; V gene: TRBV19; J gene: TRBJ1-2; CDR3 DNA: TGTGCCAGTAGTCTCGGACAGGGGGCTTATGGCTACACCTTC; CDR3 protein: CASSLGQGAYGYTF
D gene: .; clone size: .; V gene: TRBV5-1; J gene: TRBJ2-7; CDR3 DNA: TGCGCCAGCAGCTTGGGATTTTCTGCAGGATACTACGAGCAGTACTTC; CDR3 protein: CASSLGFSAGYYEQYF
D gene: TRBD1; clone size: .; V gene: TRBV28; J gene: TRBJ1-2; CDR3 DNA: TGTGCCAGCAGTTTATCCGGACAGGGGTATGGCTACACCTTC; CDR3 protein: CASSLSGQGYGYTF
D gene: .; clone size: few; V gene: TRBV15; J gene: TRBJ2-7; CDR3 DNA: TGTGCCACCAGCAGAGATAGTGGTCCCTACGAGCAGTACTTC; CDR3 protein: CATSRDSGPYEQYF
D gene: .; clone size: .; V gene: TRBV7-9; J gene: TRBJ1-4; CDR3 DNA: TGTGCCAGCAGCTTAGGGGGACGGACGTACCCAACTAATGAAAAACTGTTTTTT; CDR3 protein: CASSLGGRTYPTNEKLFF
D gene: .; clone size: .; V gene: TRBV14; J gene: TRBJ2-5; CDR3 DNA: TGTGCCAGCAGCCAAGATGACCGCACCCAGTACTTC; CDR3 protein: CASSQDDRTQYF
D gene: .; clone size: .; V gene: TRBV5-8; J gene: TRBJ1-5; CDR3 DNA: TGTGCCAGCAGCTTTTTACGGGGCGGTAAGCCCCAGCATTTT; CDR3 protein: CASSFLRGGKPQHF
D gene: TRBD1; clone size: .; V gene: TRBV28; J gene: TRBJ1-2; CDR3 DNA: TGTGCCAGCAGGAAACTGGGACAGGGGTTCGGCTACACCTTC; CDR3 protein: CASRKLGQGFGYTF
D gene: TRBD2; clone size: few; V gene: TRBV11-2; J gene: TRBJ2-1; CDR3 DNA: TGTGCCAGCAGCCCCAAACTAGCGGGGGGCCTTGGACAGTTCTTC; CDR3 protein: CASSPKLAGGLGQFF
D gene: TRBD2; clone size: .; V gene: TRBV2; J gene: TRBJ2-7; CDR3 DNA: TGTGCCAGCAGGCCCCCGGGACTAGCGGGAGGGTCCTACGAGCAGTACTTC; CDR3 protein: CASRPPGLAGGSYEQYF
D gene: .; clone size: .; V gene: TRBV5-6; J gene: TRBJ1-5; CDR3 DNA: TGTGCCAGCAGCCCCTATGGGCGGCAGCCCCAGCATTTT; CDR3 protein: CASSPYGRQPQHF
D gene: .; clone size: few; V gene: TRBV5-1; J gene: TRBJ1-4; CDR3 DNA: TGCGCCAGCAGCTTGGAAGGGAACGATGAAAAACTGTTTTTT; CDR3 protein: CASSLEGNDEKLFF
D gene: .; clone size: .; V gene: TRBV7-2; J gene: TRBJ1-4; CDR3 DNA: TGTGCCAGCAGCTTAAGACAGGTCCATGCAACTAATGAAAAACTGTTTTTT; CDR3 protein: CASSLRQVHATNEKLFF
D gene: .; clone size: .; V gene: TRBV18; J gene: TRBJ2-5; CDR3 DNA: TGTGCCAGCTCACCGAAGGGGGAGACCCAGTACTTC; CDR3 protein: CASSPKGETQYF
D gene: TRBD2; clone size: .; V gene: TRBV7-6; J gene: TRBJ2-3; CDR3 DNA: TGTGCCAGCAGCTCAGGGGCCGGGGGGGCCCCAGATACGCAGTATTTT; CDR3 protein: CASSSGAGGAPDTQYF
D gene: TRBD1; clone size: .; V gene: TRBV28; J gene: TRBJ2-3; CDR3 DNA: TGTGCCAGCACCCCCGCCCCAGGACAGGGCACAGATACGCAGTATTTT; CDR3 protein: CASTPAPGQGTDTQYF
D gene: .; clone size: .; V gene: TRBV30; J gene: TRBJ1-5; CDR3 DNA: TGTGCCTGGAGTGTACGACAGACTAATCAGCCCCAGCATTTT; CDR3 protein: CAWSVRQTNQPQHF
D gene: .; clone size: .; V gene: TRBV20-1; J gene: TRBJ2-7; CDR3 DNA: TGCAGTGCTCTGGACTACGAGCAGTACTTC; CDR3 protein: CSALDYEQYF
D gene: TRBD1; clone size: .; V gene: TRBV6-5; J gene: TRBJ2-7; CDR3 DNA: TGTGCCAGCCGGACCGGGACAGGGACCTACGAGCAGTACTTC; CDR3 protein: CASRTGTGTYEQYF
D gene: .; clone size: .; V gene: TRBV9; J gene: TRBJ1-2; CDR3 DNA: TGTGCCAGCAGCGGAATCGGACGGATTAACTATGGCTACACCTTC; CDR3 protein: CASSGIGRINYGYTF
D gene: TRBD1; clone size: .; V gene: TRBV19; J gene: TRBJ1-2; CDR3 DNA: TGTGCCAGTAGTATGACTCCGGGACAGGGGGCTGATGGCTACACCTTC; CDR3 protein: CASSMTPGQGADGYTF
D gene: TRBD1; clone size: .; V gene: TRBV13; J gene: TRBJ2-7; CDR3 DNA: TGTGCCAGCAGCTCCCTCCGGGACAGGGGATACGAGCAGTACTTC; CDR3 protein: CASSSLRDRGYEQYF
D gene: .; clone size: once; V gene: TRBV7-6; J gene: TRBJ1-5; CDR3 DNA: TGTGCCAGCAGCTTAGACCCGGCTAGCAATCAGCCCCAGCATTTT; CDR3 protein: CASSLDPASNQPQHF
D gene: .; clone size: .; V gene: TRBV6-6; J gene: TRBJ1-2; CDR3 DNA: TGTGCCAGCAGTTACTCGAAGCGGCCCCGCCCCTATGGCTACACCTTC; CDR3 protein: CASSYSKRPRPYGYTF
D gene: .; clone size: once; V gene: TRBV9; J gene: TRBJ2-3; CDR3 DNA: TGTGCCAGCAGCCCCCGGACAGGCACAGATACGCAGTATTTT; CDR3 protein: CASSPRTGTDTQYF
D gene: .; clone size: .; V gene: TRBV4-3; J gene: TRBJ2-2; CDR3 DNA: TGCGCCAGCAGCCAAGGGATGGTTACCGGGGAGCTGTTTTTT; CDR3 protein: CASSQGMVTGELFF
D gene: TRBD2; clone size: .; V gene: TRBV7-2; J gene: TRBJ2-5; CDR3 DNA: TGTGCCAGCAGCTCGGGACTAGCGGGAGTGGGGACCCAGTACTTC; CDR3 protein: CASSSGLAGVGTQYF
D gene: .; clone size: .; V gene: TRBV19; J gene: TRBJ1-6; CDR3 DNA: TGTGCCAGTAGTACGGACAGTTATAATTCACCCCTCCACTTT; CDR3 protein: CASSTDSYNSPLHF
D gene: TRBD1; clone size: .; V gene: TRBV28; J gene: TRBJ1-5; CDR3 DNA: TGTGCCAGCAATCTGGACAGGAGCAATCAGCCCCAGCATTTT; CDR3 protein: CASNLDRSNQPQHF
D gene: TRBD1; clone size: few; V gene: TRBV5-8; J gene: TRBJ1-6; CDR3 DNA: TGTGCCAGCAGCGTCGGGACAGGGGCGAATTCACCCCTCCACTTT; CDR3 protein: CASSVGTGANSPLHF
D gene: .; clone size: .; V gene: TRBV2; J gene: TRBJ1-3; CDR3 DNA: TGTGCCAGCGGAAGGGACCTCTCTGGAAACACCATATATTTT; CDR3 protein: CASGRDLSGNTIYF
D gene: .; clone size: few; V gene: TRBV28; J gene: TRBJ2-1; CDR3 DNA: TGTGCCAGCAGCCCGGTGGCGGAGCTCTACAATGAGCAGTTCTTC; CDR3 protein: CASSPVAELYNEQFF
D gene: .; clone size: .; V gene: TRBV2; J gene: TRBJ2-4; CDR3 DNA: TGTGCCAGCAGTGACCTGGACAGCCTAGCCAAAAACATTCAGTACTTC; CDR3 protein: CASSDLDSLAKNIQYF
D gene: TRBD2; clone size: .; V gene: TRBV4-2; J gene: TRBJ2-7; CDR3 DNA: TGTGCCAGCAGCCAAGCGGAACTAGCGGAAATTACCTACGAGCAGTACTTC; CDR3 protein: CASSQAELAEITYEQYF
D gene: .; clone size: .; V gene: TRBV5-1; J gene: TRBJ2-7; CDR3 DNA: TGCGCCAGCAGCTTGGTATCCAACCGCGACGAGCAGTACTTC; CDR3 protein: CASSLVSNRDEQYF
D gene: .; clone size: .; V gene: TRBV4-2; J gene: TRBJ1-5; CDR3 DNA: TGTGCCAGCAGCCAACCGGGGGGGAGCAATCAGCCCCAGCATTTT; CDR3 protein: CASSQPGGSNQPQHF
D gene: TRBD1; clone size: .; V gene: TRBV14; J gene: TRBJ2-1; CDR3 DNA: TGTGCCAGCAGCCAAAGGACAGGGATCAATGAGCAGTTCTTC; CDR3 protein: CASSQRTGINEQFF
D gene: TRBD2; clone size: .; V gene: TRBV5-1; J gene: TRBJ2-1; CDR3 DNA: TGCGCCAGCAGCTCTACTAGCGGCCCGTACAATGAGCAGTTCTTC; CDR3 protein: CASSSTSGPYNEQFF